This TCR beta chain comes out of a study of cytomegalovirus exposure and HLA in healthy donors. Study-wide results and limits: The study dropped some indistinguishable V segments, TRBV6-2 and TRBV6-3 among them. Roughly uniform sequencing depth across donors was assumed, possibly incorrectly.

V dropped 6 bases and J dropped 4; count of bases not matched to a gene: 5. This CDR3 contains 13 residues. Germline V lookup: CDR1 MNHEY, CDR2 SVGAGI. 60 Vbeta and 13 Jbeta primers were used in PCR. Here immunoSEQ multiplex PCR was the method, and the copy in TCRdb shows in-frame clones only, minus some. There are 150,000 to 250,000 clones in the sample; approximately 79% occur only once, and 4.4% lies in the top ten. Note on this clone: Its antigen is unidentified.

The clonotype was recovered from a young woman in good health and CMV-seropositive. The sequencing sample was made of PBMCs. V usage is TRBV6-5 and J usage is TRBJ1-2; 7 bases map to TRBD1. The CDR3 is CASRRTGGYGYTF. The CDR3, as DNA: TGTGCCAGCAGACGGACAGGTGGCTATGGCTACACCTTC.